Given below is one T cell receptor beta chain in context. The antigen is unknown. The PCR ran on 60 Vbeta and 13 Jbeta primers. Sequencing was performed with immunoSEQ multiplex PCR; in TCRdb, only in-frame clones are kept and a portion is missing. Among about 180,000 clones listed, roughly 87% were seen once. The CDR3 totals 12 residues. Trimming shortened V by 11 bases and J by 0 bases, and 8 bases separated the two germline ends. CDR1 is MDHEN, CDR2 SYDVKM, per germline. The data belong to a study of cytomegalovirus exposure and HLA in healthy donors. Study as a whole: HLA-typed donors were the source of about 85 million unique TCRs held in an early data release.

The study, taken as a whole, reports: In a later analysis, at a false discovery rate of 0.05, 17,000 or so TCR beta sequences were associated with HLA alleles. TCR beta V- and J-gene trimming, according to a later analysis, was linked to a missense DCLRE1C variant.

The clonotype was recovered from a man between 40 and 49 years old in good health and CMV-seronegative. This sequence joins TRBV28 and TRBJ1-3; no firm D call. The sample taken for sequencing was PBMCs. The CDR3 loop is CASPLSGNTIYF. As DNA, the CDR3 is TGTGCCTCCCCACTCTCTGGAAACACCATATATTTT.